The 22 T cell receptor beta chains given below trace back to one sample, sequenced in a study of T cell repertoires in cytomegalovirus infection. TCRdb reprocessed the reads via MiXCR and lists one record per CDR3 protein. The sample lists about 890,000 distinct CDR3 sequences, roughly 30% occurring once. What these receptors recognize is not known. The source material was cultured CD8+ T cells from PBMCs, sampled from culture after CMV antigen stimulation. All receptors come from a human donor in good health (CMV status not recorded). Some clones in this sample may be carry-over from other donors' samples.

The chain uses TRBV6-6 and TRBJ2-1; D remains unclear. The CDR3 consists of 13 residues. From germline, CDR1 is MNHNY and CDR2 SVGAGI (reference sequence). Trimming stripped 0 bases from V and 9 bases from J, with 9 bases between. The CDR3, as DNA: TGTGCCAGCAGTTACTCATCTAGTTCTGAGCAGTTCTTC. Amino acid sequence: CASSYSSSSEQFF.

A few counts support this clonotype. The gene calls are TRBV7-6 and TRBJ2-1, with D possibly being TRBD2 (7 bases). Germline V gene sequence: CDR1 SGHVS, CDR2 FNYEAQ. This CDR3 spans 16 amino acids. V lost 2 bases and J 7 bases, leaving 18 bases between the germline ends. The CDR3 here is CASSLTGGLNSNEQFF. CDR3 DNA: TGTGCCAGCAGCTTAACCGGGGGGCTTAACTCGAATGAGCAGTTCTTC.

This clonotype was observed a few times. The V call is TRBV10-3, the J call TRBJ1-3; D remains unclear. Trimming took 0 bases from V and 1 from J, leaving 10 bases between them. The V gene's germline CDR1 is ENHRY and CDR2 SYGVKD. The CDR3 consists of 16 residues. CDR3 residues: CAISESTELSGNTIYF. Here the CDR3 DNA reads TGTGCCATCAGTGAGTCAACCGAACTTTCTGGAAACACCATATATTTT.

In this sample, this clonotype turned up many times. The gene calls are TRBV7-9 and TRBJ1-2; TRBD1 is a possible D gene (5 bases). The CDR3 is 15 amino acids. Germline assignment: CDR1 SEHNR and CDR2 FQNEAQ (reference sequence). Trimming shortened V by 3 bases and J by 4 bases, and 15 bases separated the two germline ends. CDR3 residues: CASSFGRAAGYGYTF. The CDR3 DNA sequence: TGTGCCAGCAGCTTCGGCAGGGCAGCTGGCTATGGCTACACCTTC.

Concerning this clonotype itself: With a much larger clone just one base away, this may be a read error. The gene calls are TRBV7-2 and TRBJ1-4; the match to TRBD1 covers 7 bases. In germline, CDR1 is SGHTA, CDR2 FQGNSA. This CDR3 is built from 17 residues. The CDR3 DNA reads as TGTGTCAGCAGCCCAAGGGGGCAGGGGGCAACTAATGAAAAACTGTTTTTT. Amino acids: CVSSPRGQGATNEKLFF.

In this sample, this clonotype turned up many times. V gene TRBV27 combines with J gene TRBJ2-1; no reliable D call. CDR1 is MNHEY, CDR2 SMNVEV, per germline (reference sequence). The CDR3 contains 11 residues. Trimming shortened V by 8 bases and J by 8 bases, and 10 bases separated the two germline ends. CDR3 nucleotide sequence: TGTGCCAGCTTCCACCGCGATGAGCAGTTCTTC. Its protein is CASFHRDEQFF.

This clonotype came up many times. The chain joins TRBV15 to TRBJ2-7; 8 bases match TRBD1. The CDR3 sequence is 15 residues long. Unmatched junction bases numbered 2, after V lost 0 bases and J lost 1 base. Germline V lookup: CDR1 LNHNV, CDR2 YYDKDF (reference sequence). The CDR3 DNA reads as TGTGCCACCAGCAGAGAACGGGACAGGTCCTACGAGCAGTACTTC. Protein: CATSRERDRSYEQYF.

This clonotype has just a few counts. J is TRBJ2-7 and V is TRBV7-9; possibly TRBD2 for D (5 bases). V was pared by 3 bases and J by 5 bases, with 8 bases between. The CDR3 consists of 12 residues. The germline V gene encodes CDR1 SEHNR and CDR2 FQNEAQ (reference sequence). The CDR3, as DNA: TGTGCCAGCAGCTTCGTGCGGGACGAGCAGTACGTC. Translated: CASSFVRDEQYV.

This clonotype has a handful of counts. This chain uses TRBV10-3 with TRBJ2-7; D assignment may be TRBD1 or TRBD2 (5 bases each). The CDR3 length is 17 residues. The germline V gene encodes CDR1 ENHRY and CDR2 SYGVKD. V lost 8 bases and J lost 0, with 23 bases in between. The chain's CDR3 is CAIGGFSDRTNSYEQYV. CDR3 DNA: TGTGCCATCGGCGGGTTCTCCGACAGAACCAACTCCTACGAGCAGTACGTC.

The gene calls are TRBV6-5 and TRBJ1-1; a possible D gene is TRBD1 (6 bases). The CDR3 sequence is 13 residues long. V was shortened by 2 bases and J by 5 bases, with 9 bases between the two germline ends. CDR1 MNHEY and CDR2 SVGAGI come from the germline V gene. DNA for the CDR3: TGTGCCAGCAGTTACAAAGGGGGAACTGAAGCTTTCTTT. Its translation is CASSYKGGTEAFF.

The CDR3 reads CASSLPRNGYTF. CDR3 nucleotides: TGTGCCAGCAGCCTCCCGCGAAATGGCTACACCTTC. The V gene is TRBV6-5, the J gene TRBJ1-2; D call uncertain. The CDR3 runs 12 residues. Germline CDR1 reads MNHEY; CDR2 reads SVGAGI. Between the trimmed V and J ends, which lost 6 bases and 6 bases, there was a span of 11 bases.

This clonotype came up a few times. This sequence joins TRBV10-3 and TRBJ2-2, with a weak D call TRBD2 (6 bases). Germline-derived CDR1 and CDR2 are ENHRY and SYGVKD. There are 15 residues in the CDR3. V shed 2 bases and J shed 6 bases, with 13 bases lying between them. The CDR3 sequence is CAISERRELAGELFF. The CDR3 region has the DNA TGTGCCATCAGTGAGCGGAGGGAGTTGGCCGGGGAGCTGTTTTTT.

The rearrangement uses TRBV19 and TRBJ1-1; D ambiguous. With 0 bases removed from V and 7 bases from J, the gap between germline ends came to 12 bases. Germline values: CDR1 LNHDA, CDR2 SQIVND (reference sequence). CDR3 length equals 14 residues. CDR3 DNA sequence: TGTGCCAGTAGTATAGAAGGGCTGATCGGTGAAGCTTTCTTT. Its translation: CASSIEGLIGEAFF.

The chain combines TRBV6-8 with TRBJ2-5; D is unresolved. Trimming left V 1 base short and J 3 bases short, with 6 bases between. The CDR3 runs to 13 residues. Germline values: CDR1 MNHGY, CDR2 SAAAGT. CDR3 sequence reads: CASSYLDEETQYF. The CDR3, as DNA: TGTGCCAGCAGTTACTTAGATGAAGAGACCCAGTACTTC.

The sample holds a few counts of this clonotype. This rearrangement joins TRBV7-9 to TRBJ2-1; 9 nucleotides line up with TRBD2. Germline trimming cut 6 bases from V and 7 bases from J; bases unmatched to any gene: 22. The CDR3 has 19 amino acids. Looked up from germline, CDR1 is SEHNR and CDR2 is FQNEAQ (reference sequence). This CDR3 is CASSSPGKRGVPVGNEQFF. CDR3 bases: TGTGCCAGCAGTTCCCCGGGGAAGCGGGGGGTCCCTGTAGGGAATGAGCAGTTCTTC.

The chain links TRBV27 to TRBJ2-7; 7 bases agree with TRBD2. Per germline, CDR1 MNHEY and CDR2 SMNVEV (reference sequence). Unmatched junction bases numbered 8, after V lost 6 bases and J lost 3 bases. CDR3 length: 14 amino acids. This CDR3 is CASSLRSGVYEQYF. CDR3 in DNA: TGTGCCAGCAGCCTACGGAGCGGGGTCTACGAGCAGTACTTC.

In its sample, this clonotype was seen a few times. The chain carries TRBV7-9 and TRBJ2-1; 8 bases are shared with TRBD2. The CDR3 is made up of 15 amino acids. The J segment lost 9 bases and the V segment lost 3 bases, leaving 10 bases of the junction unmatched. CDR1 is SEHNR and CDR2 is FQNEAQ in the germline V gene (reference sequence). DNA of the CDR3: TGTGCCAGCAGCTTTGAGCGGTGGAGCGGGGGTGAGCAGTTCTTC. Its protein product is CASSFERWSGGEQFF.

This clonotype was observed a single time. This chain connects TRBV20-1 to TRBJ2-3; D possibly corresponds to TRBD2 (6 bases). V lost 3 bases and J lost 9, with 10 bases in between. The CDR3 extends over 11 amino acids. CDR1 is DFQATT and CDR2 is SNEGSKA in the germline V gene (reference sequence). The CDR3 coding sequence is TGCAGTGCTAGGGACTATCAGACGCAGTATTTT. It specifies CSARDYQTQYF.

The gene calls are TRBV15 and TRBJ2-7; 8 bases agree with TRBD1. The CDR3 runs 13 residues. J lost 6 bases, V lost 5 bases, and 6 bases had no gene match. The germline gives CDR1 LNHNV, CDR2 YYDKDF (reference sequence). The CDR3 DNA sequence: TGTGCCACCAGCCCGGACAGGGACGCCGAGCAGTACTTC. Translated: CATSPDRDAEQYF.

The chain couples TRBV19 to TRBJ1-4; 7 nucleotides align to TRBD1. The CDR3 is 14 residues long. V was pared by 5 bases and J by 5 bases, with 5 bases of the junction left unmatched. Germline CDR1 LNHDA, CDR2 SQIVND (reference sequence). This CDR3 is CASSGTVTNEKLFF. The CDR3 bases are TGTGCCAGTAGTGGGACAGTGACAAATGAAAAACTGTTTTTT.

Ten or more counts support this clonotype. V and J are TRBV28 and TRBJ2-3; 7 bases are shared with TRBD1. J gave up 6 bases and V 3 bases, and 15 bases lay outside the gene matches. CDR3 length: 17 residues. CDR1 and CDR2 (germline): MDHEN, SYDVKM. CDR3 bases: TGTGCCAGCAGTTTTGTTTCGGGACAGCCGATTTCGGATACGCAGTATTTT. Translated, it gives CASSFVSGQPISDTQYF.

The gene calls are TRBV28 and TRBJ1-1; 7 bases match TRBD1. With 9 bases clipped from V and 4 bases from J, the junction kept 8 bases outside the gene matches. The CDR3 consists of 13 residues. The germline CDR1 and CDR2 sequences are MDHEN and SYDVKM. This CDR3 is CASQGGVITEAFF. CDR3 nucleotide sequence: TGTGCCAGTCAGGGGGGGGTAATCACTGAAGCTTTCTTT.